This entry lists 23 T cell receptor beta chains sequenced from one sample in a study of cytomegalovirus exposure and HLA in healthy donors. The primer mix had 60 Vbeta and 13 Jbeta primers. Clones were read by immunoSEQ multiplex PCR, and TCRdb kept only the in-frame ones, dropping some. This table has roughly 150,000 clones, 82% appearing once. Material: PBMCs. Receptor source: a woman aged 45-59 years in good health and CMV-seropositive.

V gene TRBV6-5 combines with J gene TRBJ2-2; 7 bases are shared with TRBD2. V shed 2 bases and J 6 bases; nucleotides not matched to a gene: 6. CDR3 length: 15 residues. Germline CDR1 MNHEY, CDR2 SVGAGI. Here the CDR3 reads CASSYEGGLSGELFF. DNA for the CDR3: TGTGCCAGCAGTTACGAGGGAGGGTTATCCGGGGAGCTGTTTTTT.

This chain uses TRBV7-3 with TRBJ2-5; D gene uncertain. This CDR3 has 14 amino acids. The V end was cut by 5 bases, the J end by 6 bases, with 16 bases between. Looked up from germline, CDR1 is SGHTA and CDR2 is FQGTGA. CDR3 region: CASSPNPMSQTQYF. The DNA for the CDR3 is TGTGCCAGCAGCCCTAACCCTATGAGCCAGACCCAGTACTTC.

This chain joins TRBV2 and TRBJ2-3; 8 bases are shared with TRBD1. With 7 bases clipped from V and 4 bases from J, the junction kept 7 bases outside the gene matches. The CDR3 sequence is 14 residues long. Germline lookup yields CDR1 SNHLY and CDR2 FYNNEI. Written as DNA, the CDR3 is TGTGCCAGCAACTGGGACAGGAGTTCAGATACGCAGTATTTT. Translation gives CASNWDRSSDTQYF.

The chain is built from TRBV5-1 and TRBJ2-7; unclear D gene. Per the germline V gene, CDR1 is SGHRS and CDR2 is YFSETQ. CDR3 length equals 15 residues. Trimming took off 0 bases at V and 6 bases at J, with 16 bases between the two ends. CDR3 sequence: CASSLASAGFGEQYF. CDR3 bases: TGCGCCAGCAGCTTGGCCTCGGCAGGTTTTGGCGAGCAGTACTTC.

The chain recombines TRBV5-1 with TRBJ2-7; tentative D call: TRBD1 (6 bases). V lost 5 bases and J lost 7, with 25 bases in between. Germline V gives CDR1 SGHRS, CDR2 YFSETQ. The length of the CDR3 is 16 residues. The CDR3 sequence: CASSPTRDRPAWEQYF. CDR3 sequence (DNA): TGCGCCAGCAGTCCGACGCGAGACAGGCCAGCCTGGGAGCAGTACTTC.

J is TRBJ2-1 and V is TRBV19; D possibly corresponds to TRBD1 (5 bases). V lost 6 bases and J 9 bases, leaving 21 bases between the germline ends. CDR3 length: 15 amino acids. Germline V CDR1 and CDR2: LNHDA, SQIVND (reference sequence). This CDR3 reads CASRGQGRAWGEQFF. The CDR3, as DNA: TGTGCCAGTAGAGGGCAGGGAAGGGCGTGGGGTGAGCAGTTCTTC.

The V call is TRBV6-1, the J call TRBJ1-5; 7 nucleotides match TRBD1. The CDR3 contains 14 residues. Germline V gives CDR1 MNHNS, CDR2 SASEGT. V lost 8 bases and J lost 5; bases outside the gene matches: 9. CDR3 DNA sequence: TGTGCCAGCCAACCCGGGACAGCATATCAGCCCCAGCATTTT. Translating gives CASQPGTAYQPQHF.

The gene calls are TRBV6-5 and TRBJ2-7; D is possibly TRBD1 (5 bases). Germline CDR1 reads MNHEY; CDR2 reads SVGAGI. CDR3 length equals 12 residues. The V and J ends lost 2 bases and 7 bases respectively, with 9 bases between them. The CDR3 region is CASSYANREQYF. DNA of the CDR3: TGTGCCAGCAGTTACGCCAACAGGGAGCAGTACTTC.

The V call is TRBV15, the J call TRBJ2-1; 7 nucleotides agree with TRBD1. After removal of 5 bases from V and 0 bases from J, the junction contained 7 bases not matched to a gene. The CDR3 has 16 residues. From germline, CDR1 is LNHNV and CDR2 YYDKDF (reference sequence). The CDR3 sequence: CATSFLRGFSYNEQFF. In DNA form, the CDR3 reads TGTGCCACCAGCTTTCTCAGGGGGTTCTCCTACAATGAGCAGTTCTTC.

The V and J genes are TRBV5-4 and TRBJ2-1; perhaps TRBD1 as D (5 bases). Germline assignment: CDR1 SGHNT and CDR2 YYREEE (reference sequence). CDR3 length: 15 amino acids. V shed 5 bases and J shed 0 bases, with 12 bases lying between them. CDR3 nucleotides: TGTGCCAGCAGAGACGGTAGGGGCTCCTACAATGAGCAGTTCTTC. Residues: CASRDGRGSYNEQFF.

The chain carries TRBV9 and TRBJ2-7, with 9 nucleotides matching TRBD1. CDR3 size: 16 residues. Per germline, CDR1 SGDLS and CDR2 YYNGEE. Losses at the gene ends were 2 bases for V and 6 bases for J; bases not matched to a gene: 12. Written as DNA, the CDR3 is TGTGCCAGCAGCGTCGGGACAGGGATCCTCTACGGCGAGCAGTACTTC. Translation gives CASSVGTGILYGEQYF.

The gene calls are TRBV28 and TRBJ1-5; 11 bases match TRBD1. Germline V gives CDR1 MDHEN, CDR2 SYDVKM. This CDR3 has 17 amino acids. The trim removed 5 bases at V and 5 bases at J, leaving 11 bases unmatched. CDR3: CASSPGQGARVDQPQHF. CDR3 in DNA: TGTGCCAGCAGTCCCGGACAGGGGGCGCGGGTGGATCAGCCCCAGCATTTT.

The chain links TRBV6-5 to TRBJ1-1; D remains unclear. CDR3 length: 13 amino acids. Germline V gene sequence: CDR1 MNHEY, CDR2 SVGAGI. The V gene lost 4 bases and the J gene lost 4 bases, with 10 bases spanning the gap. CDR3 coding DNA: TGTGCCAGCAGTTCCGGACGGGGCACTGAAGCTTTCTTT. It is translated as CASSSGRGTEAFF.

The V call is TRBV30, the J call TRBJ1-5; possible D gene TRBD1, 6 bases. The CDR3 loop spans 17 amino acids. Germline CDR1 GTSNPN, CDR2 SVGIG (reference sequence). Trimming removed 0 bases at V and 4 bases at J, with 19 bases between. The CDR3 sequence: CAWSVPPQGGANQPQHF. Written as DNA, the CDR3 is TGTGCCTGGAGTGTACCCCCACAGGGAGGGGCGAATCAGCCCCAGCATTTT.

The CDR3 DNA reads as TGTGCCAGCACCGAGGGCCCGCGGGCTGAAAAACTGTTTTTT. Translation gives CASTEGPRAEKLFF. This rearrangement joins TRBV7-8 to TRBJ1-4; D remains ambiguous. This CDR3 has 14 amino acids. Germline-derived CDR1 and CDR2 are SGHVS and FQNEAQ. V was shortened by 7 bases and J by 7 bases, with 16 bases between the two germline ends.

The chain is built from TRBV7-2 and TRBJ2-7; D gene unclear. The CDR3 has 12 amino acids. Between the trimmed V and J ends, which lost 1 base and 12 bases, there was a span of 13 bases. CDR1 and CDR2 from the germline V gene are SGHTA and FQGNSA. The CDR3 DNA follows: TGTGCCAGCAGCTTAGGATTTTTCCCACTGTACTTC. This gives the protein CASSLGFFPLYF.

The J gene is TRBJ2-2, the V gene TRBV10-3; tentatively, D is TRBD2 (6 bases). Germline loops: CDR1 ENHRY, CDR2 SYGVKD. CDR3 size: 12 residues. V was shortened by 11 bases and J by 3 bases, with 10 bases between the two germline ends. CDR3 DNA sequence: TGTGCCCATCGGGGGTACACCGGGGAGCTGTTTTTT. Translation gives CAHRGYTGELFF.

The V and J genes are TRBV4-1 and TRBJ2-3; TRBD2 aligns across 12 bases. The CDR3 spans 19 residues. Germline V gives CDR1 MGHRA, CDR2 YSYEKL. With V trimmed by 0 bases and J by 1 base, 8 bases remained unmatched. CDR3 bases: TGCGCCAGCAGCCAAGAAGCCCGACTAGCGGGGGCTCGCACAGATACGCAGTATTTT. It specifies CASSQEARLAGARTDTQYF.

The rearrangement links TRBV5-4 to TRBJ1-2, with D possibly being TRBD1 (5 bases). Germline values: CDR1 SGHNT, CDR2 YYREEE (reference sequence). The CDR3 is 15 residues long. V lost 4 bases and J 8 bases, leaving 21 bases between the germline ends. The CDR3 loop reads CASSLPVGSGGGYTF. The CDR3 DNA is TGTGCCAGCAGCCTCCCCGTGGGCAGCGGGGGGGGCTACACCTTC.

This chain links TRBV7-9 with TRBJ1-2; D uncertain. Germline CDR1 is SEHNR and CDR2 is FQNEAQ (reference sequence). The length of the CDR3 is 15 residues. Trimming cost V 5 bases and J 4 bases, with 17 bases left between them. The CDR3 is CASSPPGTGSYGYTF. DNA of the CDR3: TGTGCCAGCAGCCCCCCGGGAACGGGGAGCTATGGCTACACCTTC. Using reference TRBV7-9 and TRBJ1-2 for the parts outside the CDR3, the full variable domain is DTGVSQNPRHKITKRGQNVTFRCDPISEHNRLYWYRQTLGQGPEFLTYFQNEAQLEKSRLLSDRFSAERPKGSFSTLEIQRTEQGDSAMYLCASSPPGTGSYGYTFGSGTRLTVV.

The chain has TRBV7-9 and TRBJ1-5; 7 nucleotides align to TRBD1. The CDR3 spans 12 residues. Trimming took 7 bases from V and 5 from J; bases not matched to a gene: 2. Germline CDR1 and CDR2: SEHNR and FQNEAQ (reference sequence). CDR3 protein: CASTQGDQPQHF. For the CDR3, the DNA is TGTGCCAGCACCCAGGGGGATCAGCCCCAGCATTTT.

The DNA of the CDR3 is TGTGCTAGTGGTTTAGGAAGAGGCGGAAACACCGGGGAGCTGTTTTTT. Protein sequence: CASGLGRGGNTGELFF. This chain uses TRBV12-5 with TRBJ2-2, with D hard to call. This CDR3 region has 16 residues. Trimming cost V 3 bases and J 2 bases, with 13 bases left between them. Germline CDR1 LGHNT, CDR2 FRNRAP.

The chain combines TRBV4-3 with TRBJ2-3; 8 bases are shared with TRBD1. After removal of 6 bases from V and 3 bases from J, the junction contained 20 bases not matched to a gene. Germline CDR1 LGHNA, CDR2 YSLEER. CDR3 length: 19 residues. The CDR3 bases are TGCGCCAGCAGGCGTGTTTACAGGGGGACCGGCAGGGCGACAGATACGCAGTATTTT. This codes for CASRRVYRGTGRATDTQYF.